The rows below give T cell receptor beta chains drawn from one sample of a study of T cell repertoires in cytomegalovirus infection. TCRdb reprocessed the reads with MiXCR, giving one entry per CDR3 protein. This sample has about 450,000 distinct CDR3 sequences, with under 40% found just once. Sequenced material: PBMCs. The receptor source for this set is a human donor in good health (CMV status not recorded). Some clones in this sample may be carry-over from other donors' samples. Each CDR3 is given without its conserved first and last residue. The D gene is left open where the match is weak. Clone sizes are given selectively: once, few, many, or a class where the clone is expanded.

len,d_gene,abundance,j_gene,v_gene,CDR3aa
13,-,few,TRBJ1-2,TRBV12-3/TRBV12-4,ASSWGASRSYGYT
15,TRBD2,-,TRBJ2-1,TRBV5-1,ASSLSGIGGAYNEQF
13,-,-,TRBJ1-2,TRBV5-6,ASTLLPRGSDGYT
12,TRBD1,-,TRBJ1-2,TRBV4-1,ASRNPGQGNGYT
11,-,-,TRBJ1-1,TRBV20-1,SAFGTPNTEAF
16,TRBD2,-,TRBJ2-3,TRBV20-1,SARDRLAGTTNTDTQY
14,TRBD1,-,TRBJ1-1,TRBV12-3/TRBV12-4,ASSLGTGVLGTEAF
14,-,many,TRBJ2-7,TRBV7-6,ASSPLTDWSGYEQY
15,-,-,TRBJ1-6,TRBV20-1,SARDGAESSYNSPLH
13,-,-,TRBJ2-2,TRBV5-1,ASGPGHTRTGELF
11,TRBD2,few,TRBJ2-5,TRBV7-7,ASSGGVQETQY
15,-,-,TRBJ2-6,TRBV5-1,SSSLGDITSGANVLT
11,-,many,TRBJ1-5,TRBV18,ASSDGSNQPQH
13,TRBD1,few,TRBJ1-2,TRBV12-3/TRBV12-4,ASSSGTGYLYGYT
13,TRBD1,few,TRBJ1-6,TRBV15,ATRDGQGAGSPLH
11,-,-,TRBJ2-7,TRBV23-1,ASSQSPGYEQY
17,TRBD2,few,TRBJ2-2,TRBV5-1,ASSFRSQLAGEPTGELF
12,TRBD2,few,TRBJ2-7,TRBV27,ASSPGGWGYEQY
13,TRBD2,many,TRBJ2-5,TRBV7-2,ASSLRLAGDETQY
11,-,few,TRBJ2-7,TRBV12-3/TRBV12-4,ASSFTHPREQY
12,-,-,TRBJ1-2,TRBV5-1,ASSLAGHNYGYT
12,TRBD2,-,TRBJ2-7,TRBV6-8,ASSPGGDAEEQY
10,-,-,TRBJ1-2,TRBV20-1,SARQGNYGYT
11,TRBD1,-,TRBJ1-1,TRBV10-3,ASSGQVGTEAF
12,-,-,TRBJ2-7,TRBV4-1,ASSQQSPGYEQY
12,TRBD1,-,TRBJ1-5,TRBV6-2/TRBV6-3,ARSSSGGGQPQH
17,TRBD2,few,TRBJ2-2,TRBV6-8,ASSYSRSSGGASTGELF
12,-,many,TRBJ1-4,TRBV7-2,ASSLGEVTAELF
13,TRBD2,few,TRBJ2-2,TRBV19,ASSVPGEGPGELF
12,TRBD1,many,TRBJ1-6,TRBV7-8,ASSRYRGNSPLH
14,-,few,TRBJ2-3,TRBV5-1,ASSWGGRGVTDTQY
12,-,few,TRBJ1-4,TRBV4-1,ASSSRGENEKLF
14,TRBD2,-,TRBJ2-2,TRBV4-1,ASSQGLAGGIGELF
13,-,many,TRBJ2-6,TRBV7-2,ASSLGRSGANVLT